The clone carrying this T cell receptor (beta chain) was recorded a few times. A single record per CDR3 protein comes from TCRdb applying MiXCR to the reads. The sample carries approximately 500,000 distinct CDR3 sequences, more than 15% recorded once. Trimming pared 11 bases from V and 2 bases from J, leaving 11 bases between. Germline CDR1 reads SEHNR; CDR2 reads FQNEAQ (reference sequence). This CDR3 spans 12 amino acids. This record comes from a study of T cell repertoires in cytomegalovirus infection. J is TRBJ2-3 and V is TRBV7-9, with D unresolved. The sequence derives from a human donor in good health (CMV status not recorded). Some clones in this sample may be carry-over from other donors' samples. The sequenced material came from CD8+ T cells from PBMCs. The CDR3 nucleotides are TGTGCCGGATTGGATATCACAGATACGCAGTATTTT. Amino acids: CAGLDITDTQYF.